The clone carrying this T cell receptor (beta chain) was seen more than once but under ten times. V lost 7 bases and J lost 3, with 12 bases in between. The CDR3 extends over 13 amino acids. CDR1 is SNHLY and CDR2 is FYNNEI in the germline V gene. The data originate from a study of regulatory T cells in long-lasting Graves disease. HTBI primers from iRepertoire and Arm-PCR of CDR3 regions yielded the TCR beta libraries. TCRdb re-derived calls from the multiplex PCR reads in MiXCR, one entry per CDR3 protein. The profile shows 650,000 to 700,000 distinct CDR3 sequences, about 32% of them singletons. Time point given: persistent/refractory GD, antithyroid drugs over 5 years with positive TRAb. Following extraction of RNA from PBMCs, that RNA was used to make the TCR library.

The rearrangement links TRBV2 to TRBJ1-1; weak D call: TRBD1 (6 bases). Sequenced material: peripheral blood mononuclear cells (PBMCs), taken when the disease was refractory, from a patient treated with antithyroid drugs. The receptor's source is a female donor with Graves disease. CDR3: CASIEDSHTEAFF. The CDR3 DNA reads TGTGCCAGCATCGAGGACAGTCACACTGAAGCTTTCTTT.